This TCR beta chain is drawn from a study of beta chain features in type 1 diabetes. Study-wide results and limits: A closer apparent resemblance between naive, central memory and Treg TCRB repertoires was seen in patients than in healthy donors.

The germline CDR1 and CDR2 sequences are KGHSH and LQKENI. V lost 2 bases and J lost 7, with 9 bases in between. The CDR3 has 13 amino acids. Cell sorting via CD45RO/CCR7/CD25/CD127/CD95/CD27 was performed to obtain CD4+ naive, central memory, regulatory and stem cell-like memory cells. As concerns this clone: The antigen remains unidentified.

The whole isolated RNA underwent reverse transcription, so sequencing captured expressed TCRB transcripts. The method was immunoSEQ multiplex PCR; TCRdb's version includes in-frame clones alone and lacks a portion of them. The repertoire consists of hundreds of thousands of clones, with around 16% occurring once and the leading ten covering 0.09% to 0.095%. This receptor was obtained from a man between 18 and 29 years old in good health. The rearrangement joins TRBV18 to TRBJ1-5; D is undetermined. The sequencing sample was made of naive CD4+ T cells from blood. The CDR3 spells CASSPGVDQPQHF. DNA of the CDR3: TGTGCCAGCTCACCAGGCGTGGACCAGCCCCAGCATTTT.